Following are 13 T cell receptor beta chains from one sample sequenced in a study of PD-1 blockade in classical Hodgkin lymphoma. All the patients suffered relapse after autologous stem cell transplantation, and brentuximab vedotin exposure differed. Only in-frame clones appear in the TCRdb table, and some are missing; sequencing was by immunoSEQ multiplex PCR. This sample yields approximately 37,000 clones, of which roughly 78% are seen a single time; 13% belongs to the top ten. The sequences come from peripheral blood mononuclear cells (PBMCs), collected at baseline. The receptors shown here come from a human donor with classical Hodgkin lymphoma.

The chain employs TRBV19 and TRBJ1-2, with D maybe TRBD1 (6 bases). This CDR3 region has 13 residues. V was cut by 1 base and J by 8 bases, with 11 bases left in between. Germline CDR1 LNHDA, CDR2 SQIVND (reference sequence). The CDR3 loop reads CASSIVGGRGYTF. CDR3 nucleotide sequence: TGTGCCAGTAGTATAGTTGGGGGCCGAGGCTACACCTTC.

This sequence joins TRBV2 and TRBJ2-7; D is unresolved. This CDR3 is built from 15 residues. Trimming left V 4 bases short and J 4 bases short, with 17 bases between. Per germline, CDR1 SNHLY and CDR2 FYNNEI. CDR3 amino acids: CASSGPLETSYEQYF. The CDR3 region has the DNA TGTGCCAGCAGTGGCCCTCTTGAGACAAGTTACGAGCAGTACTTC.

The chain is built from TRBV6-6 and TRBJ1-1; 9 positions match TRBD1. With V trimmed by 7 bases and J by 0 bases, 3 bases remained unmatched. CDR3 length equals 14 residues. CDR1 is MNHNY, CDR2 SVGAGI, per germline (reference sequence). In DNA, the CDR3 is TGTGCCAGCACCGGACAGGGGTTGAACACTGAAGCTTTCTTT. Its translation is CASTGQGLNTEAFF.

The genes are TRBV4-3 and TRBJ2-2, with 8 bases fitting TRBD2. V lost 4 bases to trimming and J lost 5 bases; unmatched junction nucleotides: 12. Germline CDR1 reads LGHNA; CDR2 reads YSLEER. CDR3 length: 17 amino acids. Here the CDR3 reads CASSPQWAGGETGELFF. DNA for the CDR3: TGCGCCAGCAGCCCCCAGTGGGCGGGGGGAGAAACCGGGGAGCTGTTTTTT.

The V call is TRBV6-5, the J call TRBJ1-3; D is undetermined. With 6 bases removed from V and 4 bases from J, the gap between germline ends came to 10 bases. The CDR3 has 13 residues. In germline, CDR1 is MNHEY, CDR2 SVGAGI. This chain's CDR3 is CASSLGLGNTIYF. The CDR3 region has the DNA TGTGCCAGCAGCCTCGGACTCGGAAACACCATATATTTT.

The chain carries TRBV7-3 and TRBJ2-1; 13 nucleotides align to TRBD2. From germline, CDR1 is SGHTA and CDR2 FQGTGA. The CDR3 loop spans 17 amino acids. J lost 10 bases, V lost 4 bases, and 13 bases had no gene match. This CDR3 is CASSSERTSGGLGEQFF. The CDR3 nucleotides read TGTGCCAGCAGCTCAGAAAGGACTAGCGGGGGATTAGGGGAGCAGTTCTTC. Complete variable domain (other parts from reference TRBV7-3 and TRBJ2-1): GAGVSQTPSNKVTEKGKYVELRCDPISGHTALYWYRQSLGQGPEFLIYFQGTGAADDSGLPNDRFFAVRPEGSVSTLKIQRTERGDSAVYLCASSSERTSGGLGEQFFGPGTRLTVL.

This sequence joins TRBV27 and TRBJ2-5; tentatively, D is TRBD1 (6 bases). V was clipped by 4 bases and J by 2 bases, with 14 bases between them. Germline V gene sequence: CDR1 MNHEY, CDR2 SMNVEV (reference sequence). The CDR3 loop spans 15 amino acids. The chain's CDR3 is CASSYSGTPQETQYF. The CDR3, as DNA: TGTGCCAGCAGTTACTCCGGGACACCGCAAGAGACCCAGTACTTC.

V gene TRBV30 combines with J gene TRBJ1-5; D might be TRBD1 (6 bases). V was pared by 5 bases and J by 0 bases, with 14 bases between. This CDR3 comprises 15 residues. The germline CDR1 and CDR2 sequences are GTSNPN and SVGIG (reference sequence). The CDR3 protein is CAWASGTLSNQPQHF. Written as DNA, the CDR3 is TGTGCCTGGGCGTCCGGGACACTTAGCAATCAGCCCCAGCATTTT.

This chain joins TRBV2 and TRBJ2-1; D may correspond to TRBD1 or TRBD2 (5 bases each). From germline, CDR1 is SNHLY and CDR2 FYNNEI. The CDR3 is 13 residues long. CDR3 amino acids: CGSGSGLDNEQFF. The DNA for the CDR3 is TGTGGTTCGGGGTCGGGGCTCGACAATGAGCAGTTCTTC. The entire variable domain, with the rest obtained from reference TRBV2 and TRBJ2-1, is as follows: EPEVTQTPSHQVTQMGQEVILRCVPISNHLYFYWYRQILGQKVEFLVSFYNNEISEKSEIFDDQFSVERPDGSNFTLKIRSTKLEDSAMYFCGSGSGLDNEQFFGPGTRLTVL.

The chain carries TRBV18 and TRBJ1-1; no clear D. CDR1 KGHSH and CDR2 LQKENI come from the germline V gene. Trimming shortened V by 2 bases and J by 0 bases, and 13 bases separated the two germline ends. This CDR3 region has 16 residues. CDR3 sequence (DNA): TGTGCCAGCTCACCATCACAAAGACGGATGAACACTGAAGCTTTCTTT. Encoded protein: CASSPSQRRMNTEAFF.

This chain connects TRBV11-1 to TRBJ2-3; D is perhaps TRBD1 (6 bases). Trimming cost V 5 bases and J 14 bases, with 17 bases left between them. The CDR3 loop spans 12 amino acids. Germline CDR1 SGHAT, CDR2 FQDESV (reference sequence). CDR3 in amino acids: CASSPQGPGSYF. In DNA, the CDR3 is TGTGCCAGCAGCCCACAGGGTCCTGGGTCGTATTTT.

The CDR3: CASSDGRFGNQPQHF. The CDR3 nucleotides are TGCGCCAGCAGTGACGGACGGTTTGGCAATCAGCCCCAGCATTTT. V usage is TRBV10-2 and J usage is TRBJ1-5; no reliable D call. V was shortened by 3 bases and J by 2 bases, with 11 bases between the two germline ends. The CDR3 has 15 residues. The germline V gene encodes CDR1 WSHSY and CDR2 SAAADI.

The rearrangement links TRBV7-8 to TRBJ2-3; no clear D gene. V was cut by 5 bases and J by 0 bases, with 6 bases left in between. There are 13 residues in the CDR3. CDR1 SGHVS and CDR2 FQNEAQ come from the germline V gene. The CDR3 reads CASSLGSTDTQYF. CDR3 DNA: TGTGCCAGCAGCCTAGGTAGCACAGATACGCAGTATTTT.